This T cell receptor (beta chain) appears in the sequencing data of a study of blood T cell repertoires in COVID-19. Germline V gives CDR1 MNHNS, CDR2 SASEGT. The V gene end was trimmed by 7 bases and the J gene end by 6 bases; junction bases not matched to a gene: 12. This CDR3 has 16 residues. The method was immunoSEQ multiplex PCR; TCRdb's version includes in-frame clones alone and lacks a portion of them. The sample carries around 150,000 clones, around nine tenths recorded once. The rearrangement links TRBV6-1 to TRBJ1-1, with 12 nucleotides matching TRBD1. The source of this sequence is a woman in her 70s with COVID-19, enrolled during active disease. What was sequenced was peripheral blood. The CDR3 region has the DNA TGTGCCAGCACTGAGGGGACAGGGGGCAGAGGGGCTGAAGCTTTCTTT. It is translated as CASTEGTGGRGAEAFF.